This paragraph covers one TCR beta chain sequence. Its antigen is currently unknown. This specimen comes from a study of blood T cells in healthy people across ages. Alongside a J-beta primer mix, a sample-barcoded 5' primer served in a second PCR lasting roughly 6 to 11 cycles. A single record per CDR3 protein comes from TCRdb applying MiXCR to the 5' RACE reads. The sample includes 800,000 to 950,000 distinct CDR3 sequences, around 48% seen only once; the top ten take 13%. Germline V gene data show CDR1 as SEHNR and CDR2 as FQNEAQ (reference sequence). CDR3 length equals 15 residues. The ends were cut back, 4 bases at V and 2 bases at J, with 14 bases in the middle. Study-wide points: Both naive CD4+ cell counts and diversity were greater in long-lived donors than in aged donors. Per million T cells, TCR beta diversity dropped roughly linearly as age increased.

Sequencing was done on a sample of blood. The source of this sequence is a man in his thirties or forties in good health. The chain is built from TRBV7-9 and TRBJ1-1; D perhaps matches TRBD1 (6 bases). The CDR3 DNA reads TGTGCCAGCAGCTCGAGTGGACAGTTCAACACTGAAGCTTTCTTT. Amino acid sequence: CASSSSGQFNTEAFF. Combining the CDR3 with reference TRBV7-9 and TRBJ1-1 gives the whole variable domain DTGVSQNPRHKITKRGQNVTFRCDPISEHNRLYWYRQTLGQGPEFLTYFQNEAQLEKSRLLSDRFSAERPKGSFSTLEIQRTEQGDSAMYLCASSSSGQFNTEAFFGQGTRLTVV.